This entry lists 14 T cell receptor beta chains sequenced from one sample in a study of shared T cell receptors in the human thymus. The assay was immunoSEQ multiplex PCR, and TCRdb's table has in-frame clones only and misses some. The table lists under 850,000 clones, more than 75% of them singletons. These sequences were also reported in another study, on human thymus T cells.

Sequenced input: thymocytes. The origin of the receptors is a boy under two years old with a congenital heart defect.

The rearrangement uses TRBV5-6 and TRBJ2-3; 7 bases fit TRBD1. Per germline, CDR1 SGHDT and CDR2 YYEEEE. V trimming: 0 bases; J trimming: 2 bases; junction bases outside the gene matches: 6. The CDR3 runs 16 residues. The CDR3 sequence is CASSLDRGPFTDTQYF. For the CDR3, the DNA is TGTGCCAGCAGCTTGGACAGGGGCCCTTTCACAGATACGCAGTATTTT.

The rearrangement joins TRBV7-2 to TRBJ1-5, with D hard to call. Trimming removed 1 base at V and 0 bases at J, with 7 bases between. This CDR3 contains 15 residues. Per germline, CDR1 SGHTA and CDR2 FQGNSA. This CDR3 reads CASSLGSYSNQPQHF. The CDR3 DNA reads TGTGCCAGCAGCTTAGGGAGCTATAGCAATCAGCCCCAGCATTTT.

CDR3 region: CASSLGEPARDEQFF. CDR3 nucleotides: TGTGCCAGCAGCTTAGGAGAACCCGCCAGGGATGAGCAGTTCTTC. The chain combines TRBV7-2 with TRBJ2-1; possibly TRBD1 for D (5 bases). Germline CDR1 is SGHTA and CDR2 is FQGNSA. The CDR3 has 15 amino acids. V lost 1 base and J lost 8, with 15 bases in between.

This clone was counted once. The chain recombines TRBV29-1 with TRBJ2-7; a weak D match, TRBD1 (6 bases). Trimming shortened V by 2 bases and J by 1 base, and 12 bases separated the two germline ends. This CDR3 is 14 amino acids long. Germline loops: CDR1 SQVTM, CDR2 ANQGSEA. The CDR3 DNA follows: TGCAGCGTTGAATGCGCAGGGACATCCTACGAGCAGTACTTC. Its protein is CSVECAGTSYEQYF.

The V gene is TRBV5-6, the J gene TRBJ2-5; TRBD2 matches at 7 bases. V shed 0 bases and J 1 base; nucleotides not matched to a gene: 9. The CDR3 has 17 residues. CDR1 and CDR2 (germline): SGHDT, YYEEEE. The CDR3 DNA follows: TGTGCCAGCAGCTTGGACAACAGCGGGACGATCCAAGAGACCCAGTACTTC. Amino acids: CASSLDNSGTIQETQYF.

The V call is TRBV27, the J call TRBJ2-7; 9 nucleotides align to TRBD2. Germline lookup yields CDR1 MNHEY and CDR2 SMNVEV (reference sequence). V shed 2 bases, J shed 4 bases, and the junction held 6 bases outside the gene matches. The CDR3 contains 15 residues. The CDR3 loop reads CASSLQVAGVYEQYF. Written as DNA, the CDR3 is TGTGCCAGCAGTTTACAGGTAGCGGGAGTGTACGAGCAGTACTTC.

V usage is TRBV19 and J usage is TRBJ1-2; TRBD1 agrees at 8 bases. This CDR3 comprises 17 residues. From germline, CDR1 is LNHDA and CDR2 SQIVND (reference sequence). V lost 6 bases and J lost 6; bases outside the gene matches: 18. The CDR3 bases are TGTGCCAGTAGCCCCGGTCAGGGGGCGCTTAGGGCGAATGGCTACACCTTC. This codes for CASSPGQGALRANGYTF.

This chain uses TRBV7-2 with TRBJ2-5, with a tentative D call TRBD1 (5 bases). The germline gives CDR1 SGHTA, CDR2 FQGNSA. The CDR3 is 13 residues long. V lost 7 bases to trimming and J lost 6 bases, with 15 bases between them. The DNA of the CDR3 is TGTGCCAGCATCGAACCCAGGGTTAAGACCCAGTACTTC. Translated: CASIEPRVKTQYF.

A remark on this clone: The identical CDR3 is also encoded by other nucleotide sequences in the sample. This chain uses TRBV19 with TRBJ1-3; D not certain. Looked up from germline, CDR1 is LNHDA and CDR2 is SQIVND (reference sequence). CDR3 length equals 13 residues. V lost 6 bases to trimming and J lost 3 bases, with 9 bases between them. CDR3 region: CASSLRDGNTIYF. As DNA, the CDR3 is TGTGCCAGTAGCCTCCGGGATGGAAACACCATATATTTT.

This clone was detected once. V is TRBV29-1 and J is TRBJ2-7; possibly TRBD2 for D (6 bases). V gave up 6 bases and J gave up 3 bases, with 18 bases separating them. CDR1 and CDR2 from the germline V gene are SQVTM and ANQGSEA. The CDR3 runs 14 residues. CDR3 region: CSVPRDSVYYEQYF. The DNA of the CDR3 is TGCAGCGTACCCCGGGACTCCGTCTACTACGAGCAGTACTTC.

The chain couples TRBV7-4 to TRBJ2-5; 8 bases are shared with TRBD1. The V and J ends lost 4 bases and 4 bases, in that order; junction bases with no gene match: 14. The CDR3 has 17 residues. The V gene's germline CDR1 is SGHVT and CDR2 SQSDAQ. The CDR3 sequence is CASSSPRDRQRGETQYF. CDR3 nucleotide sequence: TGTGCCAGCAGCTCCCCCCGGGACAGGCAGCGCGGAGAGACCCAGTACTTC. Complete variable domain (other parts from reference TRBV7-4 and TRBJ2-5): GAGVSQSPRYKVAKRGRDVALRCDSISGHVTLYWYRQTLGQGSEVLTYSQSDAQRDKSGRPSGRFSAERPERSVSTLKIQRTEQGDSAVYLCASSSPRDRQRGETQYFGPGTRLLVL.

The CDR3 sequence is CASSYDWGEAKNIQYF. CDR3 nucleotides: TGTGCCAGCAGTTACGATTGGGGAGAGGCCAAAAACATTCAGTACTTC. The chain has TRBV6-5 and TRBJ2-4; TRBD2 might be the D (5 bases). The CDR3 is made up of 16 amino acids. Germline V lookup: CDR1 MNHEY, CDR2 SVGAGI. Trimming left V 2 bases short and J 1 base short, with 12 bases between.

The J gene is TRBJ1-5, the V gene TRBV7-2; a possible D gene is TRBD1 (6 bases). The CDR3 is 13 amino acids. Trimming pared 6 bases from V and 7 bases from J, leaving 13 bases between. Germline V CDR1 and CDR2: SGHTA, FQGNSA. CDR3 DNA: TGTGCCAGCAGTTTCACAGGGAACCAGCCCCAGCATTTT. It is translated as CASSFTGNQPQHF. Variable domain in full (rest from reference TRBV7-2 and TRBJ1-5): GAGVSQSPSNKVTEKGKDVELRCDPISGHTALYWYRQSLGQGLEFLIYFQGNSAPDKSGLPSDRFSAERTGGSVSTLTIQRTQQEDSAVYLCASSFTGNQPQHFGDGTRLSIL.

The V gene is TRBV4-3, the J gene TRBJ1-4, with 7 bases that match TRBD1. The CDR3 runs to 16 residues. Trimming removed 3 bases from V and 4 bases from J; junction bases left unmatched: 8. Germline CDR1 is LGHNA and CDR2 is YSLEER. The CDR3 reads CASSHNPGQINEKLFF. As DNA, the CDR3 is TGCGCCAGCAGCCATAATCCGGGACAGATTAATGAAAAACTGTTTTTT.